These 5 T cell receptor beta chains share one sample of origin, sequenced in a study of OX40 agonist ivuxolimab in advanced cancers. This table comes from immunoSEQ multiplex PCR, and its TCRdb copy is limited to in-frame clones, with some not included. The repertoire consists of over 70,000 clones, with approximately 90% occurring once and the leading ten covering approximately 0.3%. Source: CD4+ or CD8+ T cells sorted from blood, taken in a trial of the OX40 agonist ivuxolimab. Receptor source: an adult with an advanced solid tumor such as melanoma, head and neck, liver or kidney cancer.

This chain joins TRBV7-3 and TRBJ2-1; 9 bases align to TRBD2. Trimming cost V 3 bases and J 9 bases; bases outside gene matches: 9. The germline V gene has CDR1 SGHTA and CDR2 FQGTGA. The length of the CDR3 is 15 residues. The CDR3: CASSLASSGTVEQFF. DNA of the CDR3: TGTGCCAGCAGCTTGGCATCTAGCGGGACGGTTGAGCAGTTCTTC. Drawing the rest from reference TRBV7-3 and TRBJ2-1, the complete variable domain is GAGVSQTPSNKVTEKGKYVELRCDPISGHTALYWYRQSLGQGPEFLIYFQGTGAADDSGLPNDRFFAVRPEGSVSTLKIQRTERGDSAVYLCASSLASSGTVEQFFGPGTRLTVL.

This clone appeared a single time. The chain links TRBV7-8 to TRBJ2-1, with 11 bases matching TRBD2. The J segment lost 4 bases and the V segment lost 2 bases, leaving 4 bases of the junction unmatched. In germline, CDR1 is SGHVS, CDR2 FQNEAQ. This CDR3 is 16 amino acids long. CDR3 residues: CASSLSPSGGYNEQFF. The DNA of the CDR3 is TGTGCCAGCAGCTTATCCCCTAGCGGGGGGTACAATGAGCAGTTCTTC.

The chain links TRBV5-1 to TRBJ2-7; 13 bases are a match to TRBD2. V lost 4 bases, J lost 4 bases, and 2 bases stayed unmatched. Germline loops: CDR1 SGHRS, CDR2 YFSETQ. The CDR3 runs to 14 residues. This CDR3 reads CASSRTSGGYEQYF. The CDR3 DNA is TGCGCCAGCAGCCGGACTAGCGGGGGATACGAGCAGTACTTC. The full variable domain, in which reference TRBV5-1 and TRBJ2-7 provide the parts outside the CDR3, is KAGVTQTPRYLIKTRGQQVTLSCSPISGHRSVSWYQQTPGQGLQFLFEYFSETQRNKGNFPGRFSGRQFSNSRSEMNVSTLELGDSALYLCASSRTSGGYEQYFGPGTRLTVT.

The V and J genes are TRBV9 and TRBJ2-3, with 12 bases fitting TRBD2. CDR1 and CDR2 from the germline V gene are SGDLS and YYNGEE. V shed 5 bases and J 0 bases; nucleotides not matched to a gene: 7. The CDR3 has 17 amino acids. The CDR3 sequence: CASSPSGRALSTDTQYF. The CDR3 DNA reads TGTGCCAGCAGTCCTAGCGGGAGGGCCCTTAGCACAGATACGCAGTATTTT.

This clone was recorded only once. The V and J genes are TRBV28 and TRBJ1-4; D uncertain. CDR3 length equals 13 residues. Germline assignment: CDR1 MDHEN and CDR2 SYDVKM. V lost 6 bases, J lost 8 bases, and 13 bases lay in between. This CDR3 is CASSVRVREKLFF. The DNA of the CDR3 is TGTGCCAGCAGCGTCCGGGTTAGAGAAAAACTGTTTTTT.